Listed below are T cell receptor beta chains from one sample, sequenced in a study of long-term antiretroviral therapy in people with HIV. Measured with immunoSEQ multiplex PCR; TCRdb has only the in-frame clones, and not every one. This table holds about 26,000 clones, approximately 86% found once. Sample: unsorted PBMCs, taken 2.7 years after starting antiretroviral therapy. Source of these receptors: a man in his forties or fifties with HIV. Each CDR3 is given with its conserved first and last residue. The D gene is left open where the match is weak. Rows give clone size only sometimes, using once, few, many, or a class for an expanded clone.

abundance,v_gene,j_gene,d_gene,CDR3nt,CDR3aa
NA,TRBV30,TRBJ1-2,NA,TGTGCCTGGCTCGCGGACCGATCGAGTGGCTACACCTTC,CAWLADRSSGYTF
NA,TRBV28,TRBJ2-7,NA,TGTGCCAGCAGCGGGGCCCACTCCTACGAGCAGTACTTC,CASSGAHSYEQYF
NA,TRBV30,TRBJ2-7,NA,TGTGCCTGGAGGACGACTTATTATACGGGGGACTACGAGCAGTACTTC,CAWRTTYYTGDYEQYF
NA,TRBV18,TRBJ2-7,NA,TGTGCCAGCTCACCCGGACCGGACTCCTACGAGCAGTACTTC,CASSPGPDSYEQYF
NA,TRBV27,TRBJ1-4,NA,TGTGCCAGCAGTTTAGGTTCAGCAACTAATGAAAAACTGTTTTTT,CASSLGSATNEKLFF
NA,TRBV5-1,TRBJ2-3,TRBD1,TGCGCCAGCAGCAACAGGGGGGTAGATACGCAGTATTTT,CASSNRGVDTQYF
NA,TRBV28,TRBJ1-3,NA,TGTGCCAGCAGTTTGGCGGGGAGTGGAAACACCATATATTTT,CASSLAGSGNTIYF
NA,TRBV4-3,TRBJ2-7,TRBD2,TGCGCCAGCAGCCAAGTACTAGCGGGAGGCACCTACGAGCAGTACTTC,CASSQVLAGGTYEQYF
NA,TRBV5-5,TRBJ2-7,TRBD1,TGTGCCAGCAGCTTGGAGGCTTCGGGACAGATGTCTTTCGAGCAGTACTTC,CASSLEASGQMSFEQYF
NA,TRBV5-4,TRBJ2-1,NA,TGTGCCAGCAGCCCAGGAGGGGGGCAACTAAATGAGCAGTTCTTC,CASSPGGGQLNEQFF
once,TRBV5-1,TRBJ2-7,NA,TGCGCCAGCAGCTTGGACTCGTTCTACGAGCAGTACTTC,CASSLDSFYEQYF
NA,TRBV19,TRBJ1-5,NA,TGTGCCAGTAGTATGTCGTCGGGAGCATCCCAGCATTTT,CASSMSSGASQHF
NA,TRBV12-5,TRBJ1-2,TRBD1,TGTGCTAGTGGTTTGGTTGGACAGGGAGCTAACTATGGCTACACCTTC,CASGLVGQGANYGYTF
NA,TRBV28,TRBJ2-4,TRBD1,TGTGCCAGCAGTTTAGACAGGGTGGAGAGTAGTCTGAGCATTCAGTACTTC,CASSLDRVESSLSIQYF
once,TRBV7-2,TRBJ2-7,TRBD1,TGTGCCAGCAGCTTAGAGGCCAGGGGGCTCCTCGAGCAGTACTTC,CASSLEARGLLEQYF
NA,TRBV18,TRBJ2-3,NA,TGTGCCAGCTCACCCCCCTCGCGGCCCCGCACAGATACGCAGTATTTT,CASSPPSRPRTDTQYF
NA,TRBV30,TRBJ1-2,TRBD1,TGTGCCTGGAGTGCGACAGGGGAGAAAGCCACCTTC,CAWSATGEKATF
NA,TRBV6-4,TRBJ1-2,TRBD1,TGTGCCAGCAGCAGGGGGCACAGCTATGGCTACACCTTC,CASSRGHSYGYTF
NA,TRBV2,TRBJ2-2,TRBD1,TGTGCCAGCATTCTGGACAGGGACGGGGAGCTGTTTTTT,CASILDRDGELFF
NA,TRBV27,TRBJ2-7,NA,TGTGCCAGCAGTTTTCGACTAGCCTACGAGCAGTACTTC,CASSFRLAYEQYF
NA,TRBV14,TRBJ1-2,NA,TGTGCCAGCAGCCAAGATTTTGGAGGGATCAGTGGCTACACCTTC,CASSQDFGGISGYTF
few,TRBV6-1,TRBJ1-2,NA,TGTGCCAGCACCTATAGTGGGGGGTATGGCTACACCTTC,CASTYSGGYGYTF
NA,TRBV19,TRBJ1-1,NA,TGTGCCAGCCCTCCCCGAGGCCAGTCATTGAACACTGAAGCTTTCTTT,CASPPRGQSLNTEAFF
few,TRBV18,TRBJ1-2,NA,TGTGCCAGCTCACCACCTCTAGACAGAGCTAACTATGGCTACACCTTC,CASSPPLDRANYGYTF
NA,TRBV7-9,TRBJ2-1,NA,TGTGCCACTAACCTGGGCAGTTCGAACAATGAGCAGTTCTTC,CATNLGSSNNEQFF
few,TRBV28,TRBJ2-3,TRBD2,TGTGCCAGCAGTTTCCGAACCCTTACCTTAGCGGGAGTTAAAGATACGCAGTATTTT,CASSFRTLTLAGVKDTQYF
NA,TRBV6-1,TRBJ2-5,NA,TGTGCCAGCAGTGACAGGGCGGGAGAGACCCAGTACTTC,CASSDRAGETQYF
NA,TRBV5-5,TRBJ1-5,NA,TGTGCCAGCAGCGGGGACGGGGATAGCAATCAGCCCCAGCATTTT,CASSGDGDSNQPQHF
NA,TRBV18,TRBJ2-7,NA,TGTGCCAGCTCACCTACAGGGAGGGACTACGAGCAGTACTTC,CASSPTGRDYEQYF
NA,TRBV4-1,TRBJ2-7,NA,TGCGCCAGCAGCCAAGTACTAAACAGGGTCGTCAGCTACGAGCAGTACTTC,CASSQVLNRVVSYEQYF
NA,TRBV28,TRBJ1-5,NA,TGTGCCAGCAGCCCCCCCCAGGGGCAGGATCAGCCCCAGCATTTT,CASSPPQGQDQPQHF
NA,TRBV5-1,TRBJ1-2,NA,TGCGCCAGCAGCGGCTCCTCAGGGTGGGCAGCGGGCTACACCTTC,CASSGSSGWAAGYTF
NA,TRBV27,TRBJ1-1,NA,TGTGCCAGCAGTTCTCCGGACAGGAACACTGAAGCTTTCTTT,CASSSPDRNTEAFF
NA,TRBV27,TRBJ2-1,TRBD2,TGTGCCAGCAGTTTATTGTCTAGCGGGCGGTACAATGAGCAGTTCTTC,CASSLLSSGRYNEQFF
NA,TRBV19,TRBJ2-5,TRBD1,TGTGCCAGTAGAGACAGGGGGGGAACAGAGACCCAGTACTTC,CASRDRGGTETQYF
NA,TRBV27,TRBJ2-2,NA,TGTGCCAGCAGAGGGGGGGGCTTCACCGGGGAGCTGTTTTTT,CASRGGGFTGELFF
NA,TRBV27,TRBJ1-1,TRBD1,TGTGCCAGCAGTCGGGACAGGGTTATCTTTCGGGAAGCTTTCTTT,CASSRDRVIFREAFF
NA,TRBV11-3,TRBJ2-7,TRBD1,TGTGCCAGCAGCTTAGGAATCGGGCAGGGGGACGAGCAGTACTTC,CASSLGIGQGDEQYF
NA,TRBV7-2,TRBJ2-7,TRBD1,TGTGCCAGCAGCCTAAACAGGGGCAGCTCCTACGAGCAGTACTTC,CASSLNRGSSYEQYF
NA,TRBV25-1,TRBJ2-1,TRBD1,TGTGCCAGCAGTGAAGGAGAGGGGACAGGGATCGGCAATGAGCAGTTCTTC,CASSEGEGTGIGNEQFF
NA,TRBV7-3,TRBJ2-3,TRBD2,TGTGCCAGCAGCTCTGGCGGGGGGGCCCGAAATACGCAGTATTTT,CASSSGGGARNTQYF
NA,TRBV14,TRBJ2-7,NA,TGTGCCAGCAGCCAAGGGCAGGGAGCCGGCTACGAGCAGTACTTC,CASSQGQGAGYEQYF
NA,TRBV7-9,TRBJ2-2,TRBD1,TGTGCCAGCAGCGCAGGGACAGCCCCCTCCGGGGAGCTGTTTTTT,CASSAGTAPSGELFF
NA,TRBV28,TRBJ2-1,TRBD2,TGTGCCAGCAGTTCACCCTCGGGACTAGCGGGGGGGAATGAGCAGTTCTTC,CASSSPSGLAGGNEQFF
NA,TRBV11-2,TRBJ1-3,NA,TGTGCCAGCAGCTTGTTTCACGGATCTGGGAGTCGAAACACCATATATTTT,CASSLFHGSGSRNTIYF
NA,TRBV4-1,TRBJ1-4,NA,TGCGCCAGCAGCCAAGATTTCCAATTAGCAACTAATGAAAAACTGTTTTTT,CASSQDFQLATNEKLFF
NA,TRBV2,TRBJ1-5,NA,TGTGCCAGCAGTAGACAAACCAATCAGCCCCAGCATTTT,CASSRQTNQPQHF
once,TRBV19,TRBJ1-4,TRBD1,TGTGCCAGTAGTCGACAGGGGACGGGAAATGAAAAACTGTTTTTT,CASSRQGTGNEKLFF
NA,TRBV7-6,TRBJ2-1,NA,TGTGCCAGCAGCTTAGCTGGTAGGGGCTCCTACAATGAGCAGTTCTTC,CASSLAGRGSYNEQFF
NA,TRBV28,TRBJ1-2,NA,TGTGCCAGCAGACAAAACCTCCTCACAGGGCCCCCTTTTAACTATGGCTACACCTTC,CASRQNLLTGPPFNYGYTF